The clone carrying this T cell receptor (beta chain) was seen many times. The data were obtained in a study of early T cells in non-severe SARS-CoV-2 infection. Separate cDNA molecules each had unique molecular identifiers attached to them. TCRdb processed the 5' RACE reads anew with MiXCR; each CDR3 protein has one entry. Found here are tens of thousands of distinct CDR3 sequences, roughly 3.9% of them singletons; the top ten hold roughly 10%. The CDR3 loop spans 19 amino acids. Per germline, CDR1 SQVTM and CDR2 ANQGSEA. V shed 0 bases, J shed 2 bases, and the junction held 13 bases outside the gene matches.

V is TRBV29-1 and J is TRBJ2-3; TRBD2 matches at 11 bases. The specimen was whole blood. This clonotype was obtained from an adult who was a healthcare worker with PCR-confirmed SARS-CoV-2 infection or an uninfected control (not recorded which). This CDR3 is CSVEDQKASGRLNTDTQYF. CDR3 coding DNA: TGCAGCGTTGAAGATCAAAAGGCTAGCGGGAGGCTGAACACAGATACGCAGTATTTT.